The sequence of this T cell receptor beta chain was determined in a study of graft-versus-host responses after intestinal transplantation. The study, taken as a whole, reports: GvH clones surfaced in recipient marrow, some emerging earlier in ileum or blood. High graft-versus-host to host-versus-graft T cell clonal ratios marked allografts of patients with graft-donor macrochimerism.

Intraepithelial and lamina propria lymphocytes were released after the graft tissue was processed. Remarks on this clone: Antigen: not known.

Profiling relied on immunoSEQ multiplex PCR, and the TCRdb table lists in-frame clones only, not all of them. The table shows 10,000 to 14,000 clones, with less than 80% occurring only once. This CDR3 spans 11 amino acids. The germline V gene has CDR1 SEHNR and CDR2 FQNEAQ (reference sequence). The V end was cut by 5 bases, the J end by 12 bases, with 11 bases between. This TCR derives from a human patient who received an intestinal transplant, so some T cells may come from the graft donor. The sequencing here drew on ileum tissue, taken 23 days after intestinal transplant. V gene TRBV7-9 combines with J gene TRBJ2-1; maybe TRBD2 (5 bases). CDR3: CASSLDWRQFF. In nucleotides, the CDR3 is TGTGCCAGCAGCCTGGACTGGCGGCAGTTCTTC.